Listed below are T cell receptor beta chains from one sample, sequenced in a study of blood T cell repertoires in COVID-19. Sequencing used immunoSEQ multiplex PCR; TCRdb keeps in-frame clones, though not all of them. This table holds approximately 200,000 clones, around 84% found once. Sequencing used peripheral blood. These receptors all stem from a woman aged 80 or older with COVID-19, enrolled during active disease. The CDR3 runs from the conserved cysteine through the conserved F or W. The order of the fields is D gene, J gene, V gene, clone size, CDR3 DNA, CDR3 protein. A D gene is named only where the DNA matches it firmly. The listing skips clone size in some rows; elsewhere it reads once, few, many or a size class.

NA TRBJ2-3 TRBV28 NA TGTGCCAGCAATCTAGGCGCGGGTATAAGCACAGATACGCAGTATTTT CASNLGAGISTDTQYF
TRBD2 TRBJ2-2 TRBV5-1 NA TGCGCCAGCAGCTTGCGGGGGGCCGGGGAGCTGTTTTTT CASSLRGAGELFF
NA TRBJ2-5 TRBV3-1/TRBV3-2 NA TGTGCCAGCAGCCATCGAGGGGGGGAGGCCCAGTACTTC CASSHRGGEAQYF
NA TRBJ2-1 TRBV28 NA TGTGCCAGCAGTCGGTCGTTGGATGAGCAGTTCTTC CASSRSLDEQFF
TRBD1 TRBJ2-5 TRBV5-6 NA TGTGCCAGCAGCTTGTTCCGGGACAGGTACCAAGAGACCCAGTACTTC CASSLFRDRYQETQYF
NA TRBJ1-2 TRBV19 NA TGTGCCAGTAGTATTGCCCCCAGGGGCTACACCTTC CASSIAPRGYTF
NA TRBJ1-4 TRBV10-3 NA TGTGCCATCAGTGATGGCACCAAGGGGGCTAATGAAAAACTGTTTTTT CAISDGTKGANEKLFF
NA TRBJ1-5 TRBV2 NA TGTGCCAGCAGTGAAGCAGGGGCGAGGCCCCAGCATTTT CASSEAGARPQHF
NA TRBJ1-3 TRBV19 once TGTGCCAGTAGTAGGGGGACACCCTCTGGAAACACCATATATTTT CASSRGTPSGNTIYF
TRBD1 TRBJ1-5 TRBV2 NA TGTGCCAGCAGTGGGGCAGGGGGCAATCGGGGTCAGCCCCAGCATTTT CASSGAGGNRGQPQHF